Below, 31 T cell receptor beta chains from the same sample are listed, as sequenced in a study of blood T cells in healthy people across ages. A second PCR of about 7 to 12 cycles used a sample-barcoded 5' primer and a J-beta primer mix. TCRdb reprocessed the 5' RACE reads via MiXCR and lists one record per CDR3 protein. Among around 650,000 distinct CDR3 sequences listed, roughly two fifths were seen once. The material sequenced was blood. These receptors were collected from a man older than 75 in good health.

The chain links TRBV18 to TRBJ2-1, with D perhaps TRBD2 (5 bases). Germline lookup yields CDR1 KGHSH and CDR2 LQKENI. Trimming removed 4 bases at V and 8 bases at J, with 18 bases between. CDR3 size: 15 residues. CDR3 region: CASSLRTSKMDEQFF. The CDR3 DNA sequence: TGTGCCAGCTCACTGCGGACTTCGAAAATGGATGAGCAGTTCTTC.

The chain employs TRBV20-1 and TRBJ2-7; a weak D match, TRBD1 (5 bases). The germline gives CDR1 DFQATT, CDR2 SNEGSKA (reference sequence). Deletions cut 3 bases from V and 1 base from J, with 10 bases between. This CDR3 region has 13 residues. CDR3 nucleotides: TGCAGTGCTAGCTGGGGCAGTTCCTACGAGCAGTACTTC. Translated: CSASWGSSYEQYF.

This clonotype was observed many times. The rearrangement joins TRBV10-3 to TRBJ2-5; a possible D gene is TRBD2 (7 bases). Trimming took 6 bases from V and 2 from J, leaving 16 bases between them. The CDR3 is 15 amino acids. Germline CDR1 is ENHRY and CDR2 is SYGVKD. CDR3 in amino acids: CAIRDGGGRQETQYF. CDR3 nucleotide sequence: TGTGCCATCAGAGATGGGGGGGGGCGGCAAGAGACCCAGTACTTC.

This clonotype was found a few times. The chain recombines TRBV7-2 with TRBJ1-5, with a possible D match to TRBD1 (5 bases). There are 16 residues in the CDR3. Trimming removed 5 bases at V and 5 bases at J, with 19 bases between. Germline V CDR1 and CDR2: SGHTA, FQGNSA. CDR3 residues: CASSPPGQGTYQPQHF. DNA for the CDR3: TGTGCCAGCAGCCCCCCCGGCCAGGGAACGTATCAGCCCCAGCATTTT.

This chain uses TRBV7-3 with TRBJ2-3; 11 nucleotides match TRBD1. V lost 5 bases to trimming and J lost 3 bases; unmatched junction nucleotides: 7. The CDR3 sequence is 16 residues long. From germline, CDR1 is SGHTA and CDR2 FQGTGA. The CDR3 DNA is TGTGCCAGCAGCCGGACAGGGGGCGTTGGTACAGATACGCAGTATTTT. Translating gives CASSRTGGVGTDTQYF.

CDR3 protein: CASYSYSGANVLTF. As DNA, the CDR3 is TGTGCCAGCTATAGTTACTCTGGGGCCAACGTCCTGACTTTC. The chain links TRBV6-1 to TRBJ2-6; no firm D call. CDR3 length equals 14 residues. The V gene's germline CDR1 is MNHNS and CDR2 SASEGT. Trimming took off 8 bases at V and 0 bases at J, with 8 bases between the two ends.

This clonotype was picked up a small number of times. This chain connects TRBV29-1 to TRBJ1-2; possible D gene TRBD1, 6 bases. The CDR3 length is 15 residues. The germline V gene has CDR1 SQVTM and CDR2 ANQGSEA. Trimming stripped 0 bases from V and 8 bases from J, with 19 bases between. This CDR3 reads CSVEDPPIGGRGYTF. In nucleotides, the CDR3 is TGCAGCGTTGAAGATCCCCCGATCGGGGGGCGAGGCTACACCTTC.

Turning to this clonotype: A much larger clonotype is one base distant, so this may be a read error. CDR3 loop: CARSHSSTDTQYF. The CDR3 bases are TGTGCCCGCAGTCACTCCTCCACAGATACGCAGTATTTT. This chain connects TRBV12-3 or TRBV12-4 to TRBJ2-3; D unresolved. This CDR3 comprises 13 residues.

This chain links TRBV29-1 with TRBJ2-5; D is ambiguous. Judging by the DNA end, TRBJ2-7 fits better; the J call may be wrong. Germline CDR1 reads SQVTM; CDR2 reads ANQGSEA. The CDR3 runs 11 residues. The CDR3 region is CSVEEYSEQYF. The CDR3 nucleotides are TGCAGCGTTGAAGAATACTCCGAGCAGTACTTC.

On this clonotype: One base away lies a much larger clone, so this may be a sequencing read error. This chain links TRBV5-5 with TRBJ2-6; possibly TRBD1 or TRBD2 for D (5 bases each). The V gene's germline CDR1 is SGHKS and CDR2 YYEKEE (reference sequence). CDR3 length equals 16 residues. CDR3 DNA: TGTGCCGGCAGCTTGGATGGGGGAGCCGGGGCCAACGTCCTGACTTTC. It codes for CAGSLDGGAGANVLTF.

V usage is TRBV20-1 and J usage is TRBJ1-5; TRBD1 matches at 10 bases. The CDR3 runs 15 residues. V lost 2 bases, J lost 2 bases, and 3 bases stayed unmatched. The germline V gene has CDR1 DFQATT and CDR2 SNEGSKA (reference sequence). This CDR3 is CSARSGTGGNQPQHF. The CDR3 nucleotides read TGCAGTGCTAGATCCGGGACAGGGGGCAATCAGCCCCAGCATTTT.

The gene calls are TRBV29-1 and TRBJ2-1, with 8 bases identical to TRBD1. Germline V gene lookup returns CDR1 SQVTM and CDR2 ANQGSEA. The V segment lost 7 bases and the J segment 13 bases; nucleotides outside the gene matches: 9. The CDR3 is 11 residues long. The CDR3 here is CSGVQGETQFF. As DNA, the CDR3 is TGCAGCGGTGTACAGGGGGAGACCCAGTTCTTC.

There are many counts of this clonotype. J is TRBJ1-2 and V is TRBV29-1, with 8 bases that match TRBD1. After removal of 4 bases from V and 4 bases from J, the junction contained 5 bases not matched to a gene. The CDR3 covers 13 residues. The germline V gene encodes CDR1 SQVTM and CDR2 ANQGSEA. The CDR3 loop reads CSVGGQAAYGYTF. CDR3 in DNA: TGCAGCGTTGGGGGACAGGCAGCCTATGGCTACACCTTC. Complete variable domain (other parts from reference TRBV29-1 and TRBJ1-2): SAVISQKPSRDICQRGTSLTIQCQVDSQVTMMFWYRQQPGQSLTLIATANQGSEATYESGFVIDKFPISRPNLTFSTLTVSNMSPEDSSIYLCSVGGQAAYGYTFGSGTRLTVV.

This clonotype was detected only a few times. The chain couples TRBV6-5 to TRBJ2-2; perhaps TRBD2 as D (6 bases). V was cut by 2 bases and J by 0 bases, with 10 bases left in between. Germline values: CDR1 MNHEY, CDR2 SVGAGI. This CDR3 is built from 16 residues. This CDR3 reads CASSYAGSANTGELFF. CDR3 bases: TGTGCCAGCAGTTACGCCGGGAGCGCGAACACCGGGGAGCTGTTTTTT.

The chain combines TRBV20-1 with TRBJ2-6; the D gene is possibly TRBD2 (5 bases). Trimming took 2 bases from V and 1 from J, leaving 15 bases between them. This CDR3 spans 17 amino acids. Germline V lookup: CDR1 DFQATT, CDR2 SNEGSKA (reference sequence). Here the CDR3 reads CSARKVGSLSGANVLTF. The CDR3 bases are TGCAGTGCTAGAAAGGTGGGGAGTCTATCTGGGGCCAACGTCCTGACTTTC.

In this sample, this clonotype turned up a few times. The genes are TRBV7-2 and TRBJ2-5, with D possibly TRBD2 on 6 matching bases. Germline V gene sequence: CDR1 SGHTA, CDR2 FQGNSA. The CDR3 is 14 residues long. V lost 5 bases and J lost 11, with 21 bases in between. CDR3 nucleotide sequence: TGTGCCAGCAGCCCCCCCCCCAGGCGGGATGAGCAGTACTTC. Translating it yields CASSPPPRRDEQYF.

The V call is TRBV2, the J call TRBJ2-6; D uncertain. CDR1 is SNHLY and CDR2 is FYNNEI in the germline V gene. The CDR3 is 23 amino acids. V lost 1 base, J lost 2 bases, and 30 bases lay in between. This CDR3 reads CASSEGLVGRQLIPQAGANVLTF. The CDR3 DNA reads TGTGCCAGCAGTGAAGGTCTTGTCGGTCGTCAGTTGATTCCCCAGGCTGGGGCCAACGTCCTGACTTTC. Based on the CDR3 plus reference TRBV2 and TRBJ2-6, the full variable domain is EPEVTQTPSHQVTQMGQEVILRCVPISNHLYFYWYRQILGQKVEFLVSFYNNEISEKSEIFDDQFSVERPDGSNFTLKIRSTKLEDSAMYFCASSEGLVGRQLIPQAGANVLTFGAGSRLTVL.

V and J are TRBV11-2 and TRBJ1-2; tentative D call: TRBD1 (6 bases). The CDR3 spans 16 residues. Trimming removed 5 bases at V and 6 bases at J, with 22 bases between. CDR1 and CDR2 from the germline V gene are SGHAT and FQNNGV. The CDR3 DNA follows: TGTGCCAGCAGCCCACTAATACAGGGATCGTCGCATGGCTACACCTTC. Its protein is CASSPLIQGSSHGYTF. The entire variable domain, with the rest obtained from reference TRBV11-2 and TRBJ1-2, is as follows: EAGVAQSPRYKIIEKRQSVAFWCNPISGHATLYWYQQILGQGPKLLIQFQNNGVVDDSQLPKDRFSAERLKGVDSTLKIQPAKLEDSAVYLCASSPLIQGSSHGYTFGSGTRLTVV.

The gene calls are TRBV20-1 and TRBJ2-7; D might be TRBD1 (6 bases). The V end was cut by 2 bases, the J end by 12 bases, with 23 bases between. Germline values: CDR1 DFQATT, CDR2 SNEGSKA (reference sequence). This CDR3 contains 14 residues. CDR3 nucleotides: TGCAGTGCTAGAAGGGACAAAACCCGAGAGACCCTGTACTTC. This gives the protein CSARRDKTRETLYF.

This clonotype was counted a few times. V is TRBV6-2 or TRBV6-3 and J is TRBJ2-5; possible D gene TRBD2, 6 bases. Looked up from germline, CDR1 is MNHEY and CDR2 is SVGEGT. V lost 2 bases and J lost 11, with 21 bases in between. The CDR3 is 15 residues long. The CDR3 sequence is CASSYPLRRGREQYF. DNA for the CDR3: TGTGCCAGCAGTTACCCTCTAAGGAGGGGTAGAGAGCAGTACTTC.

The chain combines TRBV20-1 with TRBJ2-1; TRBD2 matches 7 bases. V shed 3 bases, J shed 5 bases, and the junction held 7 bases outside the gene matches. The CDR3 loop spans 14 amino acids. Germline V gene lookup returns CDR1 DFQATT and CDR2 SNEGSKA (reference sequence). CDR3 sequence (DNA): TGCAGTGCTAGTTCCCGGGAGGTTGACAATGAGCAGTTCTTC. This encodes CSASSREVDNEQFF.

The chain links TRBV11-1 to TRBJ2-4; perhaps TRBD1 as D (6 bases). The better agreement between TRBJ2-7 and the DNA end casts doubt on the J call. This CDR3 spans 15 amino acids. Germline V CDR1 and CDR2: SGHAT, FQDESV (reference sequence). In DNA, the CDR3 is TGTGCCAGCAGCTTACAGGGGAAATATTTGAACGAGCAGTACTTC. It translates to CASSLQGKYLNEQYF.

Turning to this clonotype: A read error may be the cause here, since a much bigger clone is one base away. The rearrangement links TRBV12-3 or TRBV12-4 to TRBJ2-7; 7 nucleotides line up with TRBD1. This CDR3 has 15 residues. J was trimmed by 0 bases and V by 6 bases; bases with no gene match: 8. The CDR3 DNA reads TGTGCCAGCAGCATCCAGGGGGAGAGCTCCTACGAGCAGTACTTC. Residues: CASSIQGESSYEQYF.

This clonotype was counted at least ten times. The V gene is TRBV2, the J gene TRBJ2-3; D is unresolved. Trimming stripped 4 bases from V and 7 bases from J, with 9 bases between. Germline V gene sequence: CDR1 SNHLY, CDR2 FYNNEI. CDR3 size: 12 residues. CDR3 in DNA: TGTGCCAGCAGTGCTGCGCGGAATACGCAGTATTTT. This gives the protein CASSAARNTQYF.

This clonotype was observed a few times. CDR3 protein: CASSQKNGNTEAFF. The CDR3 DNA follows: TGTGCCAGCAGCCAAAAGAACGGGAACACTGAAGCTTTCTTT. V usage is TRBV3-1 and J usage is TRBJ1-1, with D hard to call. Germline V CDR1 and CDR2: LGHDT, YNNKEL (reference sequence). Trimming took off 2 bases at V and 1 base at J, with 8 bases between the two ends. The CDR3 runs to 14 residues.

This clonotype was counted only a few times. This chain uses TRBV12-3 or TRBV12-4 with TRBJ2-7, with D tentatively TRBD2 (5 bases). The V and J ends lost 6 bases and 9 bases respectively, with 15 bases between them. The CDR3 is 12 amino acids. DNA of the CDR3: TGTGCCAGCAGCCCACCGTATGGAGGGCAGTACTTC. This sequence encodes CASSPPYGGQYF.

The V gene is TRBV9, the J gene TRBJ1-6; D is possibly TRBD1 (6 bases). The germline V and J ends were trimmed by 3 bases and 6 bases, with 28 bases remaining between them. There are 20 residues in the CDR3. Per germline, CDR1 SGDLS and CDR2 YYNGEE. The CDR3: CASSGLQGTGRQGPNSPLHF. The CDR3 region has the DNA TGTGCCAGCAGCGGCCTCCAAGGGACGGGGCGGCAGGGGCCTAATTCACCCCTCCACTTT.

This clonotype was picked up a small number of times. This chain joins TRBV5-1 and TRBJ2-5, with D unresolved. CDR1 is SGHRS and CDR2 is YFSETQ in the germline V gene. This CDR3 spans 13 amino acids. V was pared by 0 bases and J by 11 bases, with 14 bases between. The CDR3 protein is CASSLVPTNEQYF. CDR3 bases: TGCGCCAGCAGCTTGGTTCCGACAAATGAGCAGTACTTC. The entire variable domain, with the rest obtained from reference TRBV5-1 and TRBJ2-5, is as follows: KAGVTQTPRYLIKTRGQQVTLSCSPISGHRSVSWYQQTPGQGLQFLFEYFSETQRNKGNFPGRFSGRQFSNSRSEMNVSTLELGDSALYLCASSLVPTNEQYFGPGTRLLVL.

The CDR3 reads CASSLRTSGRWTSTDTQYF. The CDR3 coding sequence is TGTGCCAGCAGCTTGAGGACTAGCGGGAGGTGGACTAGCACAGATACGCAGTATTTT. V gene TRBV7-2 combines with J gene TRBJ2-3, with 14 bases lining up with TRBD2. Germline values: CDR1 SGHTA, CDR2 FQGNSA. V trimming: 3 bases; J trimming: 0 bases; junction bases outside the gene matches: 8. CDR3 length equals 19 residues.

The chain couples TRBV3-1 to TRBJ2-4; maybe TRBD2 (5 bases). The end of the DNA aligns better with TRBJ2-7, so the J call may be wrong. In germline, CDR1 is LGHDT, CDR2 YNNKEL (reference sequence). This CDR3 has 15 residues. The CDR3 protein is CASSQYGVTRNEQYF. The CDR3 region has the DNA TGTGCCAGCAGCCAATACGGGGTTACTCGAAACGAGCAGTACTTC.

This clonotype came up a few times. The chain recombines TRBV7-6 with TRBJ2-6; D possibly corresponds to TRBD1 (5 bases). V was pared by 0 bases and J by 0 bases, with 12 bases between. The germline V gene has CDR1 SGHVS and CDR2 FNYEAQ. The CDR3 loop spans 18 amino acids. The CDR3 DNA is TGTGCCAGCAGCTTAGCTCCCCCAGGGCTCTCTGGGGCCAACGTCCTGACTTTC. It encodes CASSLAPPGLSGANVLTF. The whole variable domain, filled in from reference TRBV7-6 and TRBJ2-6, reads GAGVSQSPRYKVTKRGQDVALRCDPISGHVSLYWYRQALGQGPEFLTYFNYEAQQDKSGLPNDRFSAERPEGSISTLTIQRTEQRDSAMYRCASSLAPPGLSGANVLTFGAGSRLTVL.